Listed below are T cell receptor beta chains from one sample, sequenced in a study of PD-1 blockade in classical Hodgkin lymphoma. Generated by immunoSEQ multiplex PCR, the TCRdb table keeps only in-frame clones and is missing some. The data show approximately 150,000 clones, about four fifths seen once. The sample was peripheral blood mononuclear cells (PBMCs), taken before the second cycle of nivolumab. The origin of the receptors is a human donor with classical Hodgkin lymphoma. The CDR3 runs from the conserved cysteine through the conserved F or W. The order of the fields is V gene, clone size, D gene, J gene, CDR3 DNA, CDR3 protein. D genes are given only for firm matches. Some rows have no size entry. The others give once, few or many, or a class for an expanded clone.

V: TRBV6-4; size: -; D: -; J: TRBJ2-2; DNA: TGTGCCAGCAGTGACCCGAACACCGGGGAGCTGTTTTTT; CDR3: CASSDPNTGELFF
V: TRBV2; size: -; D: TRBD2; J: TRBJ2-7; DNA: TGTGCCAGCAGTGAAGGAAGGTGGGGGACTAGCGGGAGGGACCACGAGCAGTACTTC; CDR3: CASSEGRWGTSGRDHEQYF
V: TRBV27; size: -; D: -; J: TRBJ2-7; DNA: TGTGCCAGCAGACTAAACCGATTTCGGGAGCAGTACTTC; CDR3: CASRLNRFREQYF
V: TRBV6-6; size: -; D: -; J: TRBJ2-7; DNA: TGTGCCAGCAGTTACTCGCAGGAGACCTACGAGCAGTACTTC; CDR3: CASSYSQETYEQYF
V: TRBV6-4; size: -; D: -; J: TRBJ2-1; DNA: TGTGCCAGCAGTGAGGATGGGGGGCCGGCTTCGGAGCAGTTCTTC; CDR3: CASSEDGGPASEQFF
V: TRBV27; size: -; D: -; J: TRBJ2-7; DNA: TGTGCCAGCAGTCCACAGGGGCCCGGGAGCTCCTACGAGCAGTACTTC; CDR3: CASSPQGPGSSYEQYF
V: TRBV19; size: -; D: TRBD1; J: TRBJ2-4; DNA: TGTGCCAGTAGTAACAGACAGGGGGCGGACATTCAGTACTTC; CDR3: CASSNRQGADIQYF
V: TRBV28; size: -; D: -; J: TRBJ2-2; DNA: TGTGCCAGCAGTTTACCGGGGGCCAACACCGGGGAGCTGTTTTTT; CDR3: CASSLPGANTGELFF
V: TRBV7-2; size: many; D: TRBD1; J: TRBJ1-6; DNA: TGTGCCAGCAGCTTACGAGGGACAGGTTATTCACCCCTCCACTTT; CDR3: CASSLRGTGYSPLHF
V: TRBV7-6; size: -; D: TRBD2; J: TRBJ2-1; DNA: TGTGCCAGCAGCTTAGCCGCAGCGGGGTACAATGAGCAGTTCTTC; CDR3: CASSLAAAGYNEQFF
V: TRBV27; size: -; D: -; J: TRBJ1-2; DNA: TGTGCCAGCAGCAAAGGACAGCCTAACTATGGCTACACCTTC; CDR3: CASSKGQPNYGYTF
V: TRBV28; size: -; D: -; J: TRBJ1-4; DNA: TGTGCCAGCAGTTCACCCGGAAGCAGCACCAATGAAAAACTGTTTTTT; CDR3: CASSSPGSSTNEKLFF
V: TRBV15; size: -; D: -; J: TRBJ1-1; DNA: TGTGCCACCAGCAGAGAGGTGAACACTGAAGCTTTCTTT; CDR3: CATSREVNTEAFF
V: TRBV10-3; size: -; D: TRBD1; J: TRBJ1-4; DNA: TGTGCCATCAGTGATCGCCAGGGGGGGGAAAAACTGTTTTTT; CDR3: CAISDRQGGEKLFF
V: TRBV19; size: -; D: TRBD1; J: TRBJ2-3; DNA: TGTGCCAGTAGTGAGGGACAGGCGTTCACAGATACGCAGTATTTT; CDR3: CASSEGQAFTDTQYF
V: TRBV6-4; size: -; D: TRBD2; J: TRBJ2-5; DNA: TGTGCCAGCAGATCCCGACTAGCGGGTCCCGGTGCCCAGTACTTC; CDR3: CASRSRLAGPGAQYF
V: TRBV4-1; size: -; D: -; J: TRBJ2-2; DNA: TGCGCCAGCAGCCAGATCTGGAACACCGGGGAGCTGTTTTTT; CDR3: CASSQIWNTGELFF
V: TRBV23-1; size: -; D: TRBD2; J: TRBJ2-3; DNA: TGCGCCAGCAGTCAATCGGGCCCGTCCTTGCGGGAGGGTTACACAGATACGCAGTATTTT; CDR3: CASSQSGPSLREGYTDTQYF
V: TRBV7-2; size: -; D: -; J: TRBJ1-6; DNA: TGTGCCAGCAGCACAACGGGTTCCTATAATTCACCCCTCCACTTT; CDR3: CASSTTGSYNSPLHF
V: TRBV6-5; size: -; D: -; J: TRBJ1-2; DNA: TGTGCCAGCACCCCGGGACACGTACATGGCTACACCTTC; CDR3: CASTPGHVHGYTF
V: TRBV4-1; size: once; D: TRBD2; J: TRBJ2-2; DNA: TGCGCCAGCAGCAGACTAGCGGAGAGGAACACCGGGGAGCTGTTTTTT; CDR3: CASSRLAERNTGELFF
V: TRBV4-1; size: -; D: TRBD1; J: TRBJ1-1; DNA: TGCGCCAGCAGCCAAGACTCAGGGGGCCCGAGGACTGAAGCTTTCTTT; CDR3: CASSQDSGGPRTEAFF
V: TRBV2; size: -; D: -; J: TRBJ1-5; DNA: TGTGCCAGCACCGGCCCCGGTTACAGCCAGCCCCAGCATTTT; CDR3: CASTGPGYSQPQHF
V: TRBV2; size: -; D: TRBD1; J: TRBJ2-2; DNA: TGTGCCAGCAGTGATCAGGGGGCGAGCACCGGGGAGCTGTTTTTT; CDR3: CASSDQGASTGELFF
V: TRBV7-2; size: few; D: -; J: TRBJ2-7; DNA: TGTGCCAGCAGCTCTGGAAGGGGGTTGGAGGGGGCCCACGAGCAGTACTTC; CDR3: CASSSGRGLEGAHEQYF
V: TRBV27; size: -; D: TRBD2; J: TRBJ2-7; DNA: TGTGCCAGCAGTCCCCCGGGACTAGCCCTCTACGAGCAGTACTTC; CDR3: CASSPPGLALYEQYF
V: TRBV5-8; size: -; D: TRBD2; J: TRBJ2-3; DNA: TGTGCCAGCAGCTTGGTTCCGGGAGGTTCCACAGATACGCAGTATTTT; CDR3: CASSLVPGGSTDTQYF
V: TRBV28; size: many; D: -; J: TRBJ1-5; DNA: TGTGCCAGCAGTACTGGGACCACTCAGCCCCAGCATTTT; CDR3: CASSTGTTQPQHF
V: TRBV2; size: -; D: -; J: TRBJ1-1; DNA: TGTGCCAGCAGTGTTCAGGGAGGGACTGAAGCTTTCTTT; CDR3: CASSVQGGTEAFF
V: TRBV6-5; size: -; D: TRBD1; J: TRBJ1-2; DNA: TGTGCCAGCAGCCGATGGACAGGGACTAACTATGGCTACACCTTC; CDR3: CASSRWTGTNYGYTF
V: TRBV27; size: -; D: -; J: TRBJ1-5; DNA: TGTGCCAGCAGTTCGCAGAACGGCAATCAGCCCCAGCATTTT; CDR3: CASSSQNGNQPQHF
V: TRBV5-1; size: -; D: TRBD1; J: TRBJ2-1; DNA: TGCGCCAGCAGCTTGGACCCAGGGGGCTCCTACAATGAGCAGTTCTTC; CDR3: CASSLDPGGSYNEQFF
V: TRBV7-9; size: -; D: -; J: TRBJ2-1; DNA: TGTGCCAGCAGCCGCAGCCTCGCGGGCCTGACGAGGAATGAGCAGTTCTTC; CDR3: CASSRSLAGLTRNEQFF
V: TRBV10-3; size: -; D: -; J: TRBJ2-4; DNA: TGTGCCATCAGTGCGGGAGAAAGAAACATTCAGTACTTC; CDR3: CAISAGERNIQYF
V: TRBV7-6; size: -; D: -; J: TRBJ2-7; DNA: TGTGCCAGCAGTCCTACAGGCTACGAGCAGTACTTC; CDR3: CASSPTGYEQYF
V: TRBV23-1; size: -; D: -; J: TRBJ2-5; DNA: TGCGCCAGCATCGGCAGGGGGAGGGAGACCCAGTACTTC; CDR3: CASIGRGRETQYF
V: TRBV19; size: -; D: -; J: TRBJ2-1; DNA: TGTGCCAGTAGTATTACAGGAGGAATCTCCTACAATGAGCAGTTCTTC; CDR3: CASSITGGISYNEQFF
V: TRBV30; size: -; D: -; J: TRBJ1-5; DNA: TGTGCCTGGAGTGGCACGACGGCCAATCAGCCCCAGCATTTT; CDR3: CAWSGTTANQPQHF
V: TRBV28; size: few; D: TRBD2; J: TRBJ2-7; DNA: TGTGCCAGCAGTTCGGGACTAGCGGTCGAGCAGTACTTC; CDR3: CASSSGLAVEQYF
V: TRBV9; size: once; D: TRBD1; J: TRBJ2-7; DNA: TGTGCCAGCAGCGTGGGTACAGGGGTTGCTGGGGTCCTCTACGAGCAGTACTTC; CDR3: CASSVGTGVAGVLYEQYF